Here is one T cell receptor (beta chain) with its context. Which antigen it targets is not known. No base quality information exists; no much larger clone differs at one position. TCRbeta CDR3 regions were amplified from genomic DNA using the immunoSEQ Assay, a bias-controlled multiplex PCR. From the authors' description of their analysis: The number of nucleated cells in each sample was estimated from the amplification of reference gene primers within the assay. To quantify the absolute abundance of each unique TCRbeta CDR3 rearrangement, sequence reads were collapsed and filtered. For each sample, productive Simpson clonality was calculated by taking the square root of Simpson's diversity index across productive rearrangements. TCRdb obtained this table from immuneACCESS and retained in-frame rearrangements with V and J assigned. These tables miss some clones; where compared with another copy, unresolved V genes account for less than half of the shortfall, and the remainder is unexplained. Clone size and V and J calls were adopted from that table, with D and trimming inferred from the DNA. A total of around 230,000 clones appear in this sample, less than 90% of them only once. In total, the top ten clones hold approximately 2.6% of the sample.

The germline V end is reduced by 4 bases and the J end by 8 bases; junction bases left unmatched: 17. CDR1 and CDR2 (SGHTA, FQGNSA) derive from the germline V gene. From the cysteine through the phenylalanine, the CDR3 covers 17 amino acids. The kept DNA is CDR3 alone, 51 bases in frame from the first base. These data come from a study of blood T cell repertoires in COVID-19 (dated by TCRdb to about 2020). Context from the whole study: Samples from collaborators originated in the United States, Italy and Spain and spanned both the acute and convalescent phases of COVID-19. The repertoires were released in a freely available public database intended as a resource for research on the immune response to SARS-CoV-2. The samples were drawn from two sources: the first 160 participants of the ongoing ImmuneRACE study, and over 950 subjects contributed by 6 global collaborators. Sample metadata almost always included a de-identified subject ID, COVID-19 status, age in years and sex. The material from the prospective study consisted of cDNA or gDNA derived from T cells, B-cell-depleted T cells, or PBMCs. HLA class I and class II types, where available, came from metadata supplied by the sample provider rather than from assay-based typing. Subjects who had been exposed to COVID-19, were actively infected with it, or had recovered from it provided the deeply sampled blood TCRbeta repertoires that made up the dataset.

The study at large found these results: Clinical and demographic metadata were provided uncurated, with the amount varying by source and participant.

The collaborating institutions used their own protocols to collect whole blood in K2EDTA tubes. Collaborator samples were shipped for TCRbeta analysis as frozen whole blood, isolated PBMCs, or DNA extracted from either sample type. The sample comprised peripheral blood. The chain couples TRBV7-2 to TRBJ1-2; 9 nucleotides in the junction match TRBD1. This receptor was taken from a woman in her 70s with active or convalescent COVID-19. The CDR3 protein sequence reads: CASSSTLHMTGGGGYTF. The nucleotides read TGTGCCAGCAGCTCAACTCTCCACATGACAGGGGGAGGAGGCTACACCTTC.